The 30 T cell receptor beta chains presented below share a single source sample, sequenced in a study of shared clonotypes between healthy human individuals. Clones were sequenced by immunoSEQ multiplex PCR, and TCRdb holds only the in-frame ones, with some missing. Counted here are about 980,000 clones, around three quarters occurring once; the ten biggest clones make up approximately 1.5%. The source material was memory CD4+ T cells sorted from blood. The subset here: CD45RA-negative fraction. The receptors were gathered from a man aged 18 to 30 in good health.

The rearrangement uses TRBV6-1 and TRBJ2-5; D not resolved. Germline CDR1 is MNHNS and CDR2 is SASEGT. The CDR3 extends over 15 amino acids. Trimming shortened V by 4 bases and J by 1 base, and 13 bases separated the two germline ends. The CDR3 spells CASSGSQLTQETQYF. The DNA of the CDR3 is TGTGCCAGCAGTGGGTCACAGCTTACCCAAGAGACCCAGTACTTC.

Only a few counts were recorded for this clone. The CDR3 bases are TGTGCCAGCTCATCTTCGACATGGGGCTATGGCTACACCTTC. Encoded protein: CASSSSTWGYGYTF. The genes are TRBV18 and TRBJ1-2, with no clear D. Germline V gene data show CDR1 as KGHSH and CDR2 as LQKENI. V dropped 5 bases and J dropped 4 bases, with 14 bases sitting between them. The CDR3 sequence is 14 residues long.

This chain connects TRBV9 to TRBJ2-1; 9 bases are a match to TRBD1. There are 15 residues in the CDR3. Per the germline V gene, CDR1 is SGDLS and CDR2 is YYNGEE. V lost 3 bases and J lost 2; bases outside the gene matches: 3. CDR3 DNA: TGTGCCAGCAGCGCCGGGACAGGGCCCTACAATGAGCAGTTCTTC. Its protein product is CASSAGTGPYNEQFF. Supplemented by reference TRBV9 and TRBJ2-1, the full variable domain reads DSGVTQTPKHLITATGQRVTLRCSPRSGDLSVYWYQQSLDQGLQFLIQYYNGEERAKGNILERFSAQQFPDLHSELNLSSLELGDSALYFCASSAGTGPYNEQFFGPGTRLTVL.

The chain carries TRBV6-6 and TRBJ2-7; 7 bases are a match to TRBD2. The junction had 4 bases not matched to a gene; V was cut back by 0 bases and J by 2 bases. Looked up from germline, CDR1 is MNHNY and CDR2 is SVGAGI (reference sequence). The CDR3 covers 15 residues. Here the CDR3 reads CASSYSQRDPYEQYF. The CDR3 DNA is TGTGCCAGCAGTTACTCCCAGCGGGATCCCTACGAGCAGTACTTC.

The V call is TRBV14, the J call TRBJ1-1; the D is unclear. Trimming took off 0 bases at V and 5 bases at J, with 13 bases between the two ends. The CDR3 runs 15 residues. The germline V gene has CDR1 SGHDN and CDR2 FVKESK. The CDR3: CASSQDLVGTTEAFF. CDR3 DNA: TGTGCCAGCAGCCAAGATTTAGTGGGTACAACTGAAGCTTTCTTT.

The CDR3 DNA reads TGTGCCAGCAGTTACGTTCCGGGCACTGAAGCTTTCTTT. It encodes CASSYVPGTEAFF. The chain has TRBV6-5 and TRBJ1-1; D is uncertain. CDR1 and CDR2 (germline): MNHEY, SVGAGI. V dropped 2 bases and J dropped 4 bases, with 8 bases sitting between them. This CDR3 has 13 amino acids.

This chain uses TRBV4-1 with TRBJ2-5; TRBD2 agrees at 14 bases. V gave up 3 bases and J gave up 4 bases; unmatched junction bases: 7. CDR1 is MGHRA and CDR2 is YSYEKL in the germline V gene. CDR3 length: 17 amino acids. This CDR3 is CASSQGLAGAGVETQYF. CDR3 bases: TGCGCCAGCAGCCAGGGACTAGCGGGGGCCGGGGTAGAGACCCAGTACTTC.

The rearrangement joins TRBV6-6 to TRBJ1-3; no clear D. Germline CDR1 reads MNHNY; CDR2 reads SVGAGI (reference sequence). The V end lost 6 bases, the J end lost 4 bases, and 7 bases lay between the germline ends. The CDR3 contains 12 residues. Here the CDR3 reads CASSLMGNTIYF. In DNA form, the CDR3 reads TGTGCCAGCAGCCTTATGGGAAACACCATATATTTT.

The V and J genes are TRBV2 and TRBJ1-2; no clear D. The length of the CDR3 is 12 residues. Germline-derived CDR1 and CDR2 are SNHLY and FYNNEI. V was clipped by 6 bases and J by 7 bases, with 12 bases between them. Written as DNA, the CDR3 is TGTGCCAGCAGGGAGGCGTCAGGTGGCTACACCTTC. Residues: CASREASGGYTF.

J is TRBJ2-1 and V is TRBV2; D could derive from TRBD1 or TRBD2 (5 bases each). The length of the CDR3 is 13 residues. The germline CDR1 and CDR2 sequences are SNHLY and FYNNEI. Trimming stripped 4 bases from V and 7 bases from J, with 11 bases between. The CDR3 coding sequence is TGTGCCAGCAGTGGGGAAGGGGAGAATGAGCAGTTCTTC. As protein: CASSGEGENEQFF.

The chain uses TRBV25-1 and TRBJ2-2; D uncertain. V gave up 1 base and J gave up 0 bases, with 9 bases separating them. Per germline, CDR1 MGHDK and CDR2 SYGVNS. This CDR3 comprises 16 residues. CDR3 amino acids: CASSEWFGANTGELFF. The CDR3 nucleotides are TGTGCCAGCAGTGAATGGTTTGGCGCGAACACCGGGGAGCTGTTTTTT. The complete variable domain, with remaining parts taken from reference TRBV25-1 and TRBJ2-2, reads EADIYQTPRYLVIGTGKKITLECSQTMGHDKMYWYQQDPGMELHLIHYSYGVNSTEKGDLSSESTVSRIRTEHFPLTLESARPSHTSQYLCASSEWFGANTGELFFGEGSRLTVL.

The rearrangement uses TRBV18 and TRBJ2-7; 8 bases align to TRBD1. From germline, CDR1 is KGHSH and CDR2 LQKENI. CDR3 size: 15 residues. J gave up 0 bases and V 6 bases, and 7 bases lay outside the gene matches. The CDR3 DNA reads TGTGCCAGCTCCGAGGGGACAGGTTCCTCCTACGAGCAGTACTTC. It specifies CASSEGTGSSYEQYF.

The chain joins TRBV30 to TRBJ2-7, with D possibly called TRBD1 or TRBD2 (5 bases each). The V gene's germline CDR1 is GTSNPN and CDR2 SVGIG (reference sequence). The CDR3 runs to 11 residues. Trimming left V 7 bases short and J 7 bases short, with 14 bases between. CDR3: CASQGDREQYF. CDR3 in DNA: TGTGCCTCGCAAGGGGACCGGGAGCAGTACTTC.

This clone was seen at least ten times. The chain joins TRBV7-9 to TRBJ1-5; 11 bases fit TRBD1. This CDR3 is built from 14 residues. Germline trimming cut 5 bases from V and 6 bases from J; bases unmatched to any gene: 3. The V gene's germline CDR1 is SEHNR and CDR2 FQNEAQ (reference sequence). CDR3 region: CASSGQGASQPQHF. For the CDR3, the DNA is TGTGCCAGCAGCGGACAGGGGGCGAGTCAGCCCCAGCATTTT.

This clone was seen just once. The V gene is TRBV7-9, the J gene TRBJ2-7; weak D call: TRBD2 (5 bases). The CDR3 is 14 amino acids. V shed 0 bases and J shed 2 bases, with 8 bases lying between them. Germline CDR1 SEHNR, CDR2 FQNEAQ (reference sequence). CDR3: CASSLAGATYEQYF. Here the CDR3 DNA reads TGTGCCAGCAGCTTAGCGGGAGCAACCTACGAGCAGTACTTC.

Written as DNA, the CDR3 is TGTGCCAGCAGCTTAAATCGTCTCGAGCAGTACTTC. Its protein is CASSLNRLEQYF. V gene TRBV11-2 combines with J gene TRBJ2-7; D gene uncertain. V dropped 2 bases and J dropped 6 bases, with 8 bases sitting between them. Germline-derived CDR1 and CDR2 are SGHAT and FQNNGV. The CDR3 sequence is 12 residues long.

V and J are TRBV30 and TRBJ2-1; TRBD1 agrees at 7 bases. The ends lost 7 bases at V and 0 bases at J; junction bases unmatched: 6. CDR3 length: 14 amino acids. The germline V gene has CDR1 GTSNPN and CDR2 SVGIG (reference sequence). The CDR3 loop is CAYSTGNSYNEQFF. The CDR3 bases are TGTGCCTATTCGACAGGGAACTCCTACAATGAGCAGTTCTTC.

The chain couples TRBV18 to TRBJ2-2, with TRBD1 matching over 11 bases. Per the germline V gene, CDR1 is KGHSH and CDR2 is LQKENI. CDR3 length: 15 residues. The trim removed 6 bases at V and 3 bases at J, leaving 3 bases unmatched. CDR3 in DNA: TGTGCCAGCTCTCCGGGACAGGGGGACACCGGGGAGCTGTTTTTT. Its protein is CASSPGQGDTGELFF.

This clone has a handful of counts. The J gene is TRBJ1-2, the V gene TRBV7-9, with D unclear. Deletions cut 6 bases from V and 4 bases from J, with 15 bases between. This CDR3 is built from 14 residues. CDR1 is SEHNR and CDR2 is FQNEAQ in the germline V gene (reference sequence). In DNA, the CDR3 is TGTGCCAGCAGTCCGGCAATGCCAGGCTATGGCTACACCTTC. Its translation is CASSPAMPGYGYTF.

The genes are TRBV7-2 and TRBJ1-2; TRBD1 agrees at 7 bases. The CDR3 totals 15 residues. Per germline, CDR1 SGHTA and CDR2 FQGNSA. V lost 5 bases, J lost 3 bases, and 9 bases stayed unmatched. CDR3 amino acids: CASSPGTARYYGYTF. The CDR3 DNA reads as TGTGCCAGCAGCCCCGGGACAGCCCGTTACTATGGCTACACCTTC.

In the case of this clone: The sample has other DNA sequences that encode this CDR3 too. CDR3 amino acids: CASSGTGRTEAFF. The CDR3 DNA sequence: TGTGCCAGCAGTGGGACAGGGAGGACTGAAGCTTTCTTT. The genes are TRBV6-1 and TRBJ1-1; 8 bases are shared with TRBD1. CDR1 is MNHNS and CDR2 is SASEGT in the germline V gene. CDR3 length: 13 residues. V trimming: 4 bases; J trimming: 5 bases; junction bases outside the gene matches: 3.

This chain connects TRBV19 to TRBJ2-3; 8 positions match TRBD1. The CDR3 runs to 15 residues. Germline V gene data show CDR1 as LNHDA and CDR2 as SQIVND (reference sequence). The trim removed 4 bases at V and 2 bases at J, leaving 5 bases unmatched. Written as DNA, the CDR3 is TGTGCCAGTAGTAGGACAGGGTCCTACACAGATACGCAGTATTTT. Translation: CASSRTGSYTDTQYF.

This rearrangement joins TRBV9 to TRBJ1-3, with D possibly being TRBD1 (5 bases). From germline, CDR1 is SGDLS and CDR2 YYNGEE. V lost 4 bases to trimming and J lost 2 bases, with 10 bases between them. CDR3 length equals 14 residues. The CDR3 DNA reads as TGTGCCAGCAGCTTTCAGGGCCCTGGAAACACCATATATTTT. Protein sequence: CASSFQGPGNTIYF.

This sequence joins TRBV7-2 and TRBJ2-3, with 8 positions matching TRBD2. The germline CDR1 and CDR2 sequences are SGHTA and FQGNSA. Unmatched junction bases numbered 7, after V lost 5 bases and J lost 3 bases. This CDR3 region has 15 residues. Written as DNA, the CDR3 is TGTGCCAGCAGCCGCCCGGGGGGGAGTACAGATACGCAGTATTTT. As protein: CASSRPGGSTDTQYF.

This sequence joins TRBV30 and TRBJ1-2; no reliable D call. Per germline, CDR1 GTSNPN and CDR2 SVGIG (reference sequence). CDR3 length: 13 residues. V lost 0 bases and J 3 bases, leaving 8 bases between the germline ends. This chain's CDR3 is CAWSVSTDYGYTF. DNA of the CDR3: TGTGCCTGGAGTGTAAGCACCGACTATGGCTACACCTTC.

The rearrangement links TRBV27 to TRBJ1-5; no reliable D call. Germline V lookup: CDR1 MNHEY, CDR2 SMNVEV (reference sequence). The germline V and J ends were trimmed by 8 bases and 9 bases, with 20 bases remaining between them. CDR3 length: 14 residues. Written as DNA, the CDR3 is TGTGCCAGCTCCAAGAGGTCCTTGGGTGGGCCCCAGCATTTT. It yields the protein CASSKRSLGGPQHF.

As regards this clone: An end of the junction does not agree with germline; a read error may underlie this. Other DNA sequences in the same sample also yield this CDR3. In DNA form, the CDR3 reads TGCGCCAGCAGCTTGAACGCCGGGGAGCTGTTTTTT. It yields the protein CASSLNAGELFF. This sequence joins TRBV5-1 and TRBJ2-2, with D unclear. This CDR3 region has 12 residues. The germline gives CDR1 SGHRS, CDR2 YFSETQ.

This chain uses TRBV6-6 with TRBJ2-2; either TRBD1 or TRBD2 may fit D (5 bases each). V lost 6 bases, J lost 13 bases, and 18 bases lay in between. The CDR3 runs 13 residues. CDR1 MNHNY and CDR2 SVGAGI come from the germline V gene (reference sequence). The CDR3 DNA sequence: TGTGCCAGCAGACCCCTAGGGACGATCTGGCTGTTTTTT. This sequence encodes CASRPLGTIWLFF.

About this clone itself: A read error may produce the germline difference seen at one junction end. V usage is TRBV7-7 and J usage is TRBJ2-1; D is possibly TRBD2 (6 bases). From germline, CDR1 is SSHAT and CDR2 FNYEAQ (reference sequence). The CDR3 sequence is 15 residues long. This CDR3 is CASSRDFNSYNEQFF. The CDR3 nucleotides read TGTGCTAGCAGCCGGGACTTTAACTCCTACAATGAGCAGTTCTTC.

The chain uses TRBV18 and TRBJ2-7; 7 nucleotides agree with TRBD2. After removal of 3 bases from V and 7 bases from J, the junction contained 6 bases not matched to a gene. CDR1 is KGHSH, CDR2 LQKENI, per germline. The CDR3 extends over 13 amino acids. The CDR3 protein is CASSPGGSGEQYF. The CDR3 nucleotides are TGTGCCAGCTCACCGGGGGGGTCTGGAGAGCAGTACTTC.